What follows describes a single TCR beta chain. In the original workflow: Quantification of nucleated cells was approximated via reference gene primer amplification. Using immunoSEQ multiplex PCR, the repertoire was profiled, and TCRdb retains in-frame clones only, with some absent. V and J calls and clone size are given by that table; D and trimming were obtained from the DNA. Of about 43,000 clones in the sample, 87% were seen once. The sample is drawn from a study of blood T cell repertoires in COVID-19. Study-level background: Collection of acute and convalescent COVID-19 samples took place in the United States, Italy and Spain. Sources were T cells, B-cell-depleted T cells, or PBMCs; the material itself was cDNA or gDNA.

This CDR3 has 16 amino acids. Germline assignment: CDR1 SGHVS and CDR2 FQNEAQ. V lost 3 bases and J 3 bases, leaving 18 bases between the germline ends. The chain is built from TRBV7-8 and TRBJ2-7; D might be TRBD1 (6 bases). What was sequenced was peripheral blood. The sequence derives from a human donor in a cohort sampled during active COVID-19. The chain's CDR3 is CASSFQRTARVYEQYF. In nucleotides, the CDR3 is TGTGCCAGCAGCTTCCAGAGGACAGCCAGAGTCTACGAGCAGTACTTC.